One sample yielded the 21 T cell receptor beta chains listed below, sequenced in a study of blood T cell repertoires in COVID-19. Sequenced by immunoSEQ multiplex PCR; TCRdb stores in-frame clones only, minus some. This sample has under 75,000 clones, with about 78% found just once. The sample comprised peripheral blood. Receptors originate from a woman over 75 with acute or convalescent COVID-19.

J is TRBJ2-1 and V is TRBV10-3, with 10 bases fitting TRBD2. CDR3 size: 16 residues. V shed 3 bases, J shed 7 bases, and the junction held 9 bases outside the gene matches. CDR1 ENHRY and CDR2 SYGVKD come from the germline V gene. CDR3 sequence (DNA): TGTGCCATCAGTGATCTGGCTAGCGGGAGTAAAAATGAGCAGTTCTTC. Its protein product is CAISDLASGSKNEQFF.

The chain has TRBV5-4 and TRBJ1-2, with 10 bases aligning to TRBD1. The germline V gene has CDR1 SGHNT and CDR2 YYREEE (reference sequence). Trimming removed 0 bases from V and 6 bases from J; junction bases left unmatched: 5. This CDR3 is built from 15 residues. CDR3 coding DNA: TGTGCCAGCAGCTTGGAGACAGGGGGCTTTGATGGCTACACCTTC. Translating gives CASSLETGGFDGYTF.

This chain links TRBV7-2 with TRBJ2-3; D gene uncertain. Germline loops: CDR1 SGHTA, CDR2 FQGNSA. The V end lost 2 bases, the J end lost 5 bases, and 5 bases lay between the germline ends. The CDR3 has 12 residues. The CDR3 sequence is CASSLPRDTQYF. The CDR3 coding sequence is TGTGCCAGCAGCTTACCCAGAGATACGCAGTATTTT.

This rearrangement joins TRBV7-3 to TRBJ2-3; 13 nucleotides align to TRBD2. Germline-derived CDR1 and CDR2 are SGHTA and FQGTGA. The CDR3 consists of 15 residues. V shed 5 bases and J 5 bases; nucleotides not matched to a gene: 4. CDR3 loop: CASSPRTSGRDTQYF. CDR3 nucleotide sequence: TGTGCCAGCAGCCCCCGGACTAGCGGGAGAGATACGCAGTATTTT.

The genes are TRBV7-2 and TRBJ2-1; D gene ambiguous. Deletions cut 5 bases from V and 5 bases from J, with 16 bases between. This CDR3 is 15 amino acids long. CDR1 and CDR2 (germline): SGHTA, FQGNSA. Here the CDR3 DNA reads TGTGCCAGCAGCGGTGGGCCATTGGCCAACAATGAGCAGTTCTTC. Translated: CASSGGPLANNEQFF.

The chain is built from TRBV11-2 and TRBJ1-1; D not resolved. The CDR3 sequence is 14 residues long. The germline gives CDR1 SGHAT, CDR2 FQNNGV. The V end lost 0 bases, the J end lost 5 bases, and 10 bases lay between the germline ends. The DNA of the CDR3 is TGTGCCAGCAGCTTAGACCCAGGCTATACTGAAGCTTTCTTT. This codes for CASSLDPGYTEAFF.

This clone was detected once. The V call is TRBV5-1, the J call TRBJ1-6; D is uncertain. Per the germline V gene, CDR1 is SGHRS and CDR2 is YFSETQ. The CDR3 sequence is 13 residues long. V was shortened by 5 bases and J by 1 base, with 4 bases between the two germline ends. The CDR3 is CASRLSYNSPLHF. The CDR3 DNA sequence: TGCGCCAGCAGATTATCCTATAATTCACCCCTCCACTTT.

This clone was seen a few times. The CDR3 loop reads CATSDLEPGSLQYF. The DNA for the CDR3 is TGTGCCACCAGTGATTTGGAACCGGGGAGTCTGCAGTATTTT. The chain combines TRBV24-1 with TRBJ2-3; D might be TRBD2 (5 bases). This CDR3 is built from 14 residues. The ends were cut back, 0 bases at V and 11 bases at J, with 14 bases in the middle. CDR1 is KGHDR, CDR2 SFDVKD, per germline.

This clone has more than one count but fewer than ten. The rearrangement joins TRBV4-1 to TRBJ2-2; the match to TRBD2 covers 11 bases. Germline V CDR1 and CDR2: MGHRA, YSYEKL. Unmatched junction bases numbered 11, after V lost 4 bases and J lost 7 bases. The CDR3 is 17 amino acids. The CDR3 loop reads CASSPFGSGRADGELFF. Written as DNA, the CDR3 is TGCGCCAGCAGCCCGTTCGGTAGCGGGAGGGCCGACGGGGAGCTGTTTTTT.

V usage is TRBV6-2 or TRBV6-3 and J usage is TRBJ2-4; D is perhaps TRBD2 (7 bases). The CDR3 runs 15 residues. Germline lookup yields CDR1 MNHEY and CDR2 SVGEGT. V was trimmed by 4 bases and J by 0 bases, leaving 10 bases between them. The CDR3, as DNA: TGTGCCAGCAGTTCTAGGGGGGGAGCCAAAAACATTCAGTACTTC. This gives the protein CASSSRGGAKNIQYF.

The chain employs TRBV5-8 and TRBJ2-5; D possibly corresponds to TRBD2 (5 bases). Germline lookup yields CDR1 SGHTS and CDR2 YDEGEE. The V end lost 3 bases, the J end lost 5 bases, and 17 bases lay between the germline ends. The CDR3 spans 15 residues. This CDR3 reads CASSSRPDRGETQYF. In DNA, the CDR3 is TGTGCCAGCAGCTCCCGACCTGATAGAGGGGAGACCCAGTACTTC.

This chain links TRBV30 with TRBJ1-4; no definite D call. Germline assignment: CDR1 GTSNPN and CDR2 SVGIG (reference sequence). The CDR3 covers 14 residues. Trimming shortened V by 5 bases and J by 7 bases, and 17 bases separated the two germline ends. This chain's CDR3 is CAWALRSSGEKLFF. CDR3 DNA: TGTGCCTGGGCACTGCGGTCCTCCGGTGAAAAACTGTTTTTT.

The V and J genes are TRBV28 and TRBJ2-1, with D possibly being TRBD2 (6 bases). The CDR3 runs 18 residues. CDR1 MDHEN and CDR2 SYDVKM come from the germline V gene. V was clipped by 1 base and J by 0 bases, with 16 bases between them. This CDR3 is CASSLSPRAGSSYNEQFF. The CDR3 nucleotides are TGTGCCAGCAGTTTATCCCCCCGCGCGGGGAGCTCCTACAATGAGCAGTTCTTC. Looking up the rest from reference TRBV28 and TRBJ2-1 gives the full variable domain: DVKVTQSSRYLVKRTGEKVFLECVQDMDHENMFWYRQDPGLGLRLIYFSYDVKMKEKGDIPEGYSVSREKKERFSLILESASTNQTSMYLCASSLSPRAGSSYNEQFFGPGTRLTVL.

The gene calls are TRBV5-5 and TRBJ2-7; 9 positions match TRBD2. Looked up from germline, CDR1 is SGHKS and CDR2 is YYEKEE (reference sequence). The CDR3 runs to 16 residues. Trimming took 1 base from V and 2 from J; bases not matched to a gene: 7. The CDR3, as DNA: TGTGCCAGCAGCTTGAGACCAGCGGGAGGCACCTACGAGCAGTACTTC. Its protein is CASSLRPAGGTYEQYF.

The CDR3 region is CASSPYLRLADRSSGANVLTF. CDR3 bases: TGTGCCAGCAGCCCTTACTTGAGACTAGCGGACCGTAGCTCTGGGGCCAACGTCCTGACTTTC. The chain joins TRBV4-2 to TRBJ2-6; the match to TRBD2 covers 9 bases. This CDR3 is 21 amino acids long. Germline V gene lookup returns CDR1 LGHNA and CDR2 YNFKEQ. The trim removed 4 bases at V and 0 bases at J, leaving 16 bases unmatched.

This clone was observed a handful of times. The chain employs TRBV10-3 and TRBJ1-5; D not resolved. Trimming took 3 bases from V and 11 from J, leaving 17 bases between them. The CDR3 is 14 amino acids. Per the germline V gene, CDR1 is ENHRY and CDR2 is SYGVKD. For the CDR3, the DNA is TGTGCCATCAGTGATCCGGGGTCCTCCCGGGCCCAGCATTTT. Its protein product is CAISDPGSSRAQHF.

The V and J genes are TRBV6-1 and TRBJ2-5; 9 bases are a match to TRBD2. CDR1 and CDR2 (germline): MNHNS, SASEGT. The CDR3 is made up of 17 amino acids. V lost 3 bases to trimming and J lost 5 bases; unmatched junction nucleotides: 13. DNA of the CDR3: TGTGCCAGCAGTGATAGCGGGAGAAGGGGCAATGGGGAGACCCAGTACTTC. It yields the protein CASSDSGRRGNGETQYF.

This chain connects TRBV5-1 to TRBJ2-5; 13 positions match TRBD2. Germline CDR1 is SGHRS and CDR2 is YFSETQ. This CDR3 comprises 20 residues. Losses at the gene ends were 4 bases for V and 5 bases for J; bases not matched to a gene: 20. CDR3 amino acids: CASSPGGGTSGTLPAETQYF. The CDR3 coding sequence is TGCGCCAGCAGCCCCGGAGGGGGGACTAGCGGGACCCTACCGGCGGAGACCCAGTACTTC.

The gene calls are TRBV15 and TRBJ2-3, with D hard to call. The CDR3 runs 13 residues. The germline CDR1 and CDR2 sequences are LNHNV and YYDKDF (reference sequence). V was pared by 1 base and J by 0 bases, with 2 bases between. CDR3 region: CATSRASTDTQYF. DNA for the CDR3: TGTGCCACCAGCAGAGCTAGCACAGATACGCAGTATTTT.

The rearrangement uses TRBV6-2 or TRBV6-3 and TRBJ1-2, with D perhaps matching TRBD1 (6 bases). The length of the CDR3 is 15 residues. V was clipped by 1 base and J by 3 bases, with 12 bases between them. The germline V gene encodes CDR1 MNHEY and CDR2 SVGEGT. The CDR3 DNA reads as TGTGCCAGCAGTTACTTGGGGGCGCCCGACTATGGCTACACCTTC. This codes for CASSYLGAPDYGYTF.

The chain links TRBV9 to TRBJ1-2; TRBD1 agrees at 7 bases. Trimming cost V 0 bases and J 5 bases; bases outside gene matches: 7. The CDR3 spans 15 residues. The germline V gene encodes CDR1 SGDLS and CDR2 YYNGEE. Here the CDR3 reads CASSVGDSETYGYTF. As DNA, the CDR3 is TGTGCCAGCAGCGTAGGGGACAGCGAAACTTATGGCTACACCTTC.